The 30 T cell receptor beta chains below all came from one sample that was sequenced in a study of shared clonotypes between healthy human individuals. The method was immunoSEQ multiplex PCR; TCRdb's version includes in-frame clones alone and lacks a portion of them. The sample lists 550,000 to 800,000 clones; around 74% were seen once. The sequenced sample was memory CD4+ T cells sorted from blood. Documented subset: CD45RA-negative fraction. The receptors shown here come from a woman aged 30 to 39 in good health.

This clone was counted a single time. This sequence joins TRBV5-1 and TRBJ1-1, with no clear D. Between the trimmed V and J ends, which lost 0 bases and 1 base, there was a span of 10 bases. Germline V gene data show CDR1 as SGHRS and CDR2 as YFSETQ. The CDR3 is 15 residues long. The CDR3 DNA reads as TGCGCCAGCAGCTTGGTGCTGTCGGGGAACACTGAAGCTTTCTTT. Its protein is CASSLVLSGNTEAFF.

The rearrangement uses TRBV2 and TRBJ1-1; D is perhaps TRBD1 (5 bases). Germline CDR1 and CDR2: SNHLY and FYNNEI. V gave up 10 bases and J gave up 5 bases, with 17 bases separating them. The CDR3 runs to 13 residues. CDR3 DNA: TGTGCCACCCATTCCCACTGGGGGACTGAAGCTTTCTTT. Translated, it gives CATHSHWGTEAFF.

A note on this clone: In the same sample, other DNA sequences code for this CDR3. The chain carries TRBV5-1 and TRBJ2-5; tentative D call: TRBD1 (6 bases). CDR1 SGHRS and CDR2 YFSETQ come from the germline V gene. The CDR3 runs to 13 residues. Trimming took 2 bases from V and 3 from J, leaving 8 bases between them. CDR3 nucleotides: TGCGCCAGCAGCTTCAAGGGGGAAGAGACCCAGTACTTC. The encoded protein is CASSFKGEETQYF.

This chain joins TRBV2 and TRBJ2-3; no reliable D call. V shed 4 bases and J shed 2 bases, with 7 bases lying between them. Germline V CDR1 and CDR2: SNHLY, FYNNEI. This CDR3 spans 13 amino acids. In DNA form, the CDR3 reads TGTGCCAGCAGTGGGATGAACACAGATACGCAGTATTTT. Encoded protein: CASSGMNTDTQYF.

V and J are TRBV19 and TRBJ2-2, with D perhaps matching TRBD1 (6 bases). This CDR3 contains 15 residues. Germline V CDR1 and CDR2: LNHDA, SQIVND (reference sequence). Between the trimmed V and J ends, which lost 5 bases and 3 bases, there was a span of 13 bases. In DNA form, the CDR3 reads TGTGCCAGTAGTCGAAACAGGGTAGACACCGGGGAGCTGTTTTTT. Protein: CASSRNRVDTGELFF.

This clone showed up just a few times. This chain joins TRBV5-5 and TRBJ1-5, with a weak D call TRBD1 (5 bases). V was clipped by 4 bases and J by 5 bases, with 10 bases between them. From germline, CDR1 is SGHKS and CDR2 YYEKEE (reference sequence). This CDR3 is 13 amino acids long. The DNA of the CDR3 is TGTGCCAGCAGCCTCGACAGAGATCAGCCCCAGCATTTT. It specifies CASSLDRDQPQHF.

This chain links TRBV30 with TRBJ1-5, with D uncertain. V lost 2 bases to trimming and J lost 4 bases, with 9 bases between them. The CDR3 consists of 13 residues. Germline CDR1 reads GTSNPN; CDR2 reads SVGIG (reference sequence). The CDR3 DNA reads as TGTGCCTGGAGTAGGACGTATAATCAGCCCCAGCATTTT. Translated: CAWSRTYNQPQHF.

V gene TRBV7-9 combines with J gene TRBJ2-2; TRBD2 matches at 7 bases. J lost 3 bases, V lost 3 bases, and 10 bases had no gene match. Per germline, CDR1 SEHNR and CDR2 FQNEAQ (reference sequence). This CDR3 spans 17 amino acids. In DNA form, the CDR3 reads TGTGCCAGCAGCTTCAGCCTAGCGGAGAGATACACCGGGGAGCTGTTTTTT. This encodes CASSFSLAERYTGELFF. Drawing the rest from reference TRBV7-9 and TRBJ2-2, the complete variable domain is DTGVSQNPRHKITKRGQNVTFRCDPISEHNRLYWYRQTLGQGPEFLTYFQNEAQLEKSRLLSDRFSAERPKGSFSTLEIQRTEQGDSAMYLCASSFSLAERYTGELFFGEGSRLTVL.

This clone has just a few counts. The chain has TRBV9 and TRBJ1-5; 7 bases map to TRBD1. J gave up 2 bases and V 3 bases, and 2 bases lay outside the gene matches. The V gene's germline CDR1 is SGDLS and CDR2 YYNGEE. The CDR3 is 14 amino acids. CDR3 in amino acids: CASSAGQGNQPQHF. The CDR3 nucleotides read TGTGCCAGCAGCGCCGGACAGGGCAATCAGCCCCAGCATTTT.

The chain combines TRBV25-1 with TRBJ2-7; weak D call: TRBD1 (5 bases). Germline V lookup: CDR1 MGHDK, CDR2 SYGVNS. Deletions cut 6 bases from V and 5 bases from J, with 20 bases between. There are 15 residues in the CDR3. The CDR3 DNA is TGTGCCAGCAGCAAATCAGGGTGGTTTGGAAACGAGCAGTACTTC. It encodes CASSKSGWFGNEQYF.

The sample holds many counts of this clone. In nucleotides, the CDR3 is TGTGCCTGGAGTGGACAGAACTATGGCTACACCTTC. It encodes CAWSGQNYGYTF. V is TRBV30 and J is TRBJ1-2; TRBD1 is a possible D gene (5 bases). There are 12 residues in the CDR3. The V and J ends lost 1 base and 2 bases respectively, with 5 bases between them. In germline, CDR1 is GTSNPN, CDR2 SVGIG (reference sequence).

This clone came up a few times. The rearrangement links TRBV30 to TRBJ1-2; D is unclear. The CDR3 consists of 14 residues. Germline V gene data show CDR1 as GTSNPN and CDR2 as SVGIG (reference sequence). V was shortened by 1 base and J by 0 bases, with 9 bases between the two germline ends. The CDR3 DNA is TGTGCCTGGAGTGCTGGCTCAGCTAACTATGGCTACACCTTC. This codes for CAWSAGSANYGYTF. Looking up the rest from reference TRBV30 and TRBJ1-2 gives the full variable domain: SQTIHQWPATLVQPVGSPLSLECTVEGTSNPNLYWYRQAAGRGLQLLFYSVGIGQISSEVPQNLSASRPQDRQFILSSKKLLLSDSGFYLCAWSAGSANYGYTFGSGTRLTVV.

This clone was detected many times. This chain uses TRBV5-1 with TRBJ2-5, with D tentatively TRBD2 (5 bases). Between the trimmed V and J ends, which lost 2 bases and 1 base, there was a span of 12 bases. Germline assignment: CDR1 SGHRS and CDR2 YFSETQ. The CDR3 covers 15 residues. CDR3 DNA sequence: TGCGCCAGCAGCTTTATCGGTAGCGCCCAAGAGACCCAGTACTTC. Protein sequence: CASSFIGSAQETQYF.

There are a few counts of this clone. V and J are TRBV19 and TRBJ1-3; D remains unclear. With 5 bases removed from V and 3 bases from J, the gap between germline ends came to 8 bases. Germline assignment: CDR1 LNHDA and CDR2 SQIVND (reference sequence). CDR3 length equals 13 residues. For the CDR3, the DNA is TGTGCCAGTAGTTCAGACCGTGGAAACACCATATATTTT. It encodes CASSSDRGNTIYF.

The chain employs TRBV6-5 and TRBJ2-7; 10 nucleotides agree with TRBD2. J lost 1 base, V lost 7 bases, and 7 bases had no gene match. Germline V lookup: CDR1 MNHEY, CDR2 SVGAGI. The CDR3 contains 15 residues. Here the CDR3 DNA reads TGTGCCAGCATGGGGGCTAGCGGGAGTTCCTACGAGCAGTACTTC. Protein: CASMGASGSSYEQYF.

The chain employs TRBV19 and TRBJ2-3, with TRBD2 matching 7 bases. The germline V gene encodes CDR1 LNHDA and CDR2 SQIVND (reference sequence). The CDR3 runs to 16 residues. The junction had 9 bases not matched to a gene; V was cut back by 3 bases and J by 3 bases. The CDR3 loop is CASSIQAGRATDTQYF. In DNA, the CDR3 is TGTGCCAGTAGTATTCAAGCGGGAAGGGCTACAGATACGCAGTATTTT.

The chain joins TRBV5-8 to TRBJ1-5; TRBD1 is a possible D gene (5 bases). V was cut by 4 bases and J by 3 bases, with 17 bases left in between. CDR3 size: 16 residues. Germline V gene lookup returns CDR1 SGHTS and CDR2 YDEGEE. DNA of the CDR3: TGTGCCAGCAGCGTCGCCCATGGGACGGTCAATCAGCCCCAGCATTTT. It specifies CASSVAHGTVNQPQHF. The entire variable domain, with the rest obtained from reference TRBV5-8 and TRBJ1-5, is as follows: EAGVTQSPTHLIKTRGQQATLRCSPISGHTSVYWYQQALGLGLQFLLWYDEGEERNRGNFPPRFSGRQFPNYSSELNVNALELEDSALYLCASSVAHGTVNQPQHFGDGTRLSIL.

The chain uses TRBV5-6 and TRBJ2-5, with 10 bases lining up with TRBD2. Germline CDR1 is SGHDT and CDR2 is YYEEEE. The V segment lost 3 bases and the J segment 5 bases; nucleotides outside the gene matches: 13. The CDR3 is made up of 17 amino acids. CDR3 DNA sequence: TGTGCCAGCAGCTGGAGGACTAGCGGAGGCCTTAGGGAGACCCAGTACTTC. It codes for CASSWRTSGGLRETQYF. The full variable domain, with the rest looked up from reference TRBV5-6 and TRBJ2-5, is DAGVTQSPTHLIKTRGQQVTLRCSPKSGHDTVSWYQQALGQGPQFIFQYYEEEERQRGNFPDRFSGHQFPNYSSELNVNALLLGDSALYLCASSWRTSGGLRETQYFGPGTRLLVL.

This chain's CDR3 is CASSQGGLSEKLFF. CDR3 DNA: TGTGCCAGCAGCCAAGGGGGACTGAGTGAAAAACTGTTTTTT. This chain links TRBV4-2 with TRBJ1-4; possibly TRBD1 for D (5 bases). The CDR3 consists of 14 residues. Trimming stripped 1 base from V and 7 bases from J, with 10 bases between. Germline assignment: CDR1 LGHNA and CDR2 YNFKEQ.

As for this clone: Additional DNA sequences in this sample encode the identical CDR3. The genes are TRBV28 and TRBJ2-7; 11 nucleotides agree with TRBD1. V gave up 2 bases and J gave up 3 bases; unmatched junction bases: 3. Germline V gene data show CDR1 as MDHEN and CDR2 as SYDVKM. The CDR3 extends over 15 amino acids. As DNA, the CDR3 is TGTGCCAGCAGTTTAGGTGGGACAGGGGGCTACGAGCAGTACTTC. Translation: CASSLGGTGGYEQYF.

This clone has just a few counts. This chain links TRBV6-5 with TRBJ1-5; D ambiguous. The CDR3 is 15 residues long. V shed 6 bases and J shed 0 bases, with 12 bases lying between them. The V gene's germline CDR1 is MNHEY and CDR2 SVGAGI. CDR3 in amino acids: CASSPLEGSNQPQHF. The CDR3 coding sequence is TGTGCCAGCAGCCCTCTTGAGGGTAGCAATCAGCCCCAGCATTTT.

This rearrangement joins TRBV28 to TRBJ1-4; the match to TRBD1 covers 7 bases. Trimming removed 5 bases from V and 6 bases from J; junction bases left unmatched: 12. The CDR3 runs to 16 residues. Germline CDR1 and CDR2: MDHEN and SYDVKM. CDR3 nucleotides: TGTGCCAGCAGTCCCTTCCCCGGGACAGACTATGAAAAACTGTTTTTT. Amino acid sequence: CASSPFPGTDYEKLFF.

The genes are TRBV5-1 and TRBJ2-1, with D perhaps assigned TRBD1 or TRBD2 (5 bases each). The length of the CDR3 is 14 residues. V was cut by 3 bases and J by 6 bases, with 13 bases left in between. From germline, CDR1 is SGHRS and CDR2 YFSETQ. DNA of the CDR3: TGCGCCAGCAGCTGGCGGGTGGGGACCAATGAGCAGTTCTTC. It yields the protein CASSWRVGTNEQFF.

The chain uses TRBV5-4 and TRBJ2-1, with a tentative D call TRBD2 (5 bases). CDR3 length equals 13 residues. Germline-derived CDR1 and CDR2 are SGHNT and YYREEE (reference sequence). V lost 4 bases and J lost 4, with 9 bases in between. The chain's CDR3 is CASSPDSYNEQFF. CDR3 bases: TGTGCCAGCAGCCCGGACTCTTACAATGAGCAGTTCTTC.

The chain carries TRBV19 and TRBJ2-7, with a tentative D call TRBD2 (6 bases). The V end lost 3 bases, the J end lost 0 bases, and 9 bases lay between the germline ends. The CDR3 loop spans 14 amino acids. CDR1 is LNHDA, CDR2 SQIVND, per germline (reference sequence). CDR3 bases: TGTGCCAGTAGTATGGGGCGGGGCTCCTACGAGCAGTACTTC. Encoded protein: CASSMGRGSYEQYF.

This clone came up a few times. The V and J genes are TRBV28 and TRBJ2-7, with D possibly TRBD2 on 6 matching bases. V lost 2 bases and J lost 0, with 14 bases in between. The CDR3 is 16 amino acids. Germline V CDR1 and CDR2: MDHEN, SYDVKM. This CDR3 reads CASSLVGGTSSYEQYF. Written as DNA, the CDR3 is TGTGCCAGCAGTTTAGTTGGGGGGACCAGCTCCTACGAGCAGTACTTC.

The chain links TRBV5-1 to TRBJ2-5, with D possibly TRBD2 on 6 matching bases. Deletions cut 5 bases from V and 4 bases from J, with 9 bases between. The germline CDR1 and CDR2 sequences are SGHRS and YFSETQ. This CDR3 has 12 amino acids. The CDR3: CASRGGSETQYF. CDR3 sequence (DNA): TGCGCCAGCAGGGGGGGTTCAGAGACCCAGTACTTC.

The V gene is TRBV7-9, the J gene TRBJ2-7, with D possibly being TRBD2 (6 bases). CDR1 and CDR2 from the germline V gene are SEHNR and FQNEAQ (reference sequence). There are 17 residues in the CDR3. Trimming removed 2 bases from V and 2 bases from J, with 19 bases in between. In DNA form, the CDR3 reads TGTGCCAGCAGCTTATATACATCGGGACTGATAACCTACGAGCAGTACTTC. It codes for CASSLYTSGLITYEQYF. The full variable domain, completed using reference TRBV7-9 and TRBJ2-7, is DTGVSQNPRHKITKRGQNVTFRCDPISEHNRLYWYRQTLGQGPEFLTYFQNEAQLEKSRLLSDRFSAERPKGSFSTLEIQRTEQGDSAMYLCASSLYTSGLITYEQYFGPGTRLTVT.

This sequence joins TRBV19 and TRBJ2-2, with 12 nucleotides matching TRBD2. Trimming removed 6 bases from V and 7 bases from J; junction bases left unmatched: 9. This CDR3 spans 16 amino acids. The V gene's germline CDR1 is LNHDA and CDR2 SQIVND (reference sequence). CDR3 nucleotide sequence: TGTGCCAGTAGAGCTAGCGGGAGGGCCATTGGCGGGGAGCTGTTTTTT. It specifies CASRASGRAIGGELFF.

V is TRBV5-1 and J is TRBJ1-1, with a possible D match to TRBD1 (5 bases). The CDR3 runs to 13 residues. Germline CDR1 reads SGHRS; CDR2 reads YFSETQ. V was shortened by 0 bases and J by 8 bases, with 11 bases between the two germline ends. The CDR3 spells CASSLVLTGEAFF. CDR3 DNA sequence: TGCGCCAGCAGCTTGGTTCTTACAGGCGAAGCTTTCTTT.